The clone carrying this TCR beta chain was observed many times. Its antigen is as yet unknown. The data derive from a study of regulatory T cells in long-lasting Graves disease. About the study: Over-5-year antithyroid drug use with positive TSH receptor antibodies defined persistent Graves' disease in the study. The study, taken as a whole, reports: TRBV28 was favored in persistent disease, as were TRBJ1-2 and TRBJ2-5.

The time point here: persistent/refractory GD, antithyroid drugs over 5 years with positive TRAb. The TCR library used RNA extracted from PBMCs. Trimming pared 1 base from V and 4 bases from J, leaving 10 bases between. The CDR3 covers 14 residues. The germline V gene has CDR1 MDHEN and CDR2 SYDVKM. Combining iRepertoire HTBI primers with Arm-PCR of CDR3 regions, the authors built TCR beta libraries. Per the original methods: Looking across samples, the authors found some 60 TRBV and 14 to 15 TRBJ segments. TCRdb passed the multiplex PCR reads through MiXCR, listing each CDR3 protein once. TCRdb, not the authors, supplied the V and J calls. The table lists around 450,000 distinct CDR3 sequences, roughly 21% of them singletons.

Sequencing was performed on peripheral blood mononuclear cells (PBMCs), taken when the disease was refractory, from a patient treated with antithyroid drugs. The chain is built from TRBV28 and TRBJ1-1, with a possible D match to TRBD1 (5 bases). This clonotype was sampled from a female donor with Graves disease. CDR3 coding DNA: TGTGCCAGCAGTTTATTTCACGGGGGCACTGAAGCTTTCTTT. Amino acids: CASSLFHGGTEAFF.